This TCR beta chain appears in the sequencing data of a study of patients and donors after allogeneic stem cell transplantation. TCRdb reanalysed the RT-PCR reads using MiXCR and keeps one entry per CDR3 protein. The sample has 24,000 or so distinct CDR3 sequences, about 30% seen once. This clonotype appeared a few times. The clonotype originates from a human donor who was either an allogeneic HSCT recipient or a stem cell or donor lymphocyte infusion donor (not recorded which). It is not recorded whose cells these are; they may come from a transplant donor. The sample was blood, either unsorted or a sorted T cell fraction (not recorded which).

The CDR3 DNA is TGTGCCAGCAGCTTAGCGAGGCTAGGAGGAAACCTTTATGGCTACACCTTC. Its translation is CASSLARLGGNLYGYTF. The chain is built from TRBV7-8 and TRBJ1-2; D gene uncertain. The CDR3 sequence is 17 residues long. The germline gives CDR1 SGHVS, CDR2 FQNEAQ. V gave up 0 bases and J gave up 5 bases, with 19 bases separating them. The full variable domain, with the rest looked up from reference TRBV7-8 and TRBJ1-2, is GAGVSQSPRYKVAKRGQDVALRCDPISGHVSLFWYQQALGQGPEFLTYFQNEAQLDKSGLPSDRFFAERPEGSVSTLKIQRTQQEDSAVYLCASSLARLGGNLYGYTFGSGTRLTVV.